The 31 T cell receptor beta chains presented below share a single source sample, sequenced in a study of T cells in localized non-small cell lung cancer. The assay was immunoSEQ multiplex PCR, and TCRdb's table has in-frame clones only and misses some. The sample shows 26,000 or so clones, around 85% of them seen only once. The sample was peripheral blood, taken before any cancer treatment. The receptors stem from a female donor aged 60 or older with stage II squamous cell lung carcinoma.

This sequence joins TRBV5-1 and TRBJ2-2, with D unresolved. This CDR3 is built from 15 residues. V was shortened by 1 base and J by 2 bases, with 9 bases between the two germline ends. CDR1 is SGHRS, CDR2 YFSETQ, per germline. The CDR3 here is CASSLTDLNTGELFF. The CDR3 DNA sequence: TGCGCCAGCAGCTTGACAGATCTAAACACCGGGGAGCTGTTTTTT.

This rearrangement joins TRBV14 to TRBJ1-1, with 8 positions matching TRBD1. The CDR3 loop spans 15 amino acids. Trimming at V came to 4 bases and at J to 1 base, leaving 5 bases not matched to a gene. Germline V gene lookup returns CDR1 SGHDN and CDR2 FVKESK. Written as DNA, the CDR3 is TGTGCCAGCAGCCCACGGACAGGGTGGAACACTGAAGCTTTCTTT. It yields the protein CASSPRTGWNTEAFF.

This clone appeared a single time. The chain employs TRBV6-1 and TRBJ1-3; no reliable D call. Trimming shortened V by 2 bases and J by 0 bases, and 11 bases separated the two germline ends. CDR3 length equals 16 residues. Per the germline V gene, CDR1 is MNHNS and CDR2 is SASEGT. The CDR3 sequence: CASSEFYSFSGNTIYF. The CDR3 bases are TGTGCCAGCAGTGAATTCTACAGTTTCTCTGGAAACACCATATATTTT.

CDR3 coding DNA: TGCGCCAGCAGCTTGGATAGCGGGAACAAAAACATTCAGTACTTC. This gives the protein CASSLDSGNKNIQYF. This chain links TRBV5-1 with TRBJ2-4, with 8 bases identical to TRBD2. The trim removed 0 bases at V and 3 bases at J, leaving 2 bases unmatched. Germline CDR1 SGHRS, CDR2 YFSETQ. The CDR3 has 15 residues.

The chain employs TRBV18 and TRBJ2-6; D assignment may be TRBD1 or TRBD2 (5 bases each). This CDR3 spans 16 amino acids. Looked up from germline, CDR1 is KGHSH and CDR2 is LQKENI. Trimming removed 5 bases at V and 4 bases at J, with 15 bases between. The CDR3 protein is CASSRDAQSGANVLTF. The CDR3 bases are TGTGCCAGCTCAAGGGACGCTCAATCCGGGGCCAACGTCCTGACTTTC.

This chain links TRBV30 with TRBJ1-1, with TRBD1 matching 7 bases. Germline CDR1 and CDR2: GTSNPN and SVGIG (reference sequence). With 1 base clipped from V and 4 bases from J, the junction kept 3 bases outside the gene matches. The CDR3 length is 13 residues. Here the CDR3 DNA reads TGTGCCTGGAGTGATACAGGGGTCACTGAAGCTTTCTTT. Amino acids: CAWSDTGVTEAFF.

V usage is TRBV19 and J usage is TRBJ1-3, with a weak D call TRBD1 (5 bases). CDR1 is LNHDA and CDR2 is SQIVND in the germline V gene (reference sequence). The CDR3 length is 15 residues. The V end lost 3 bases, the J end lost 0 bases, and 9 bases lay between the germline ends. DNA for the CDR3: TGTGCCAGTAGTATTAAAGGGACCTCTGGAAACACCATATATTTT. It encodes CASSIKGTSGNTIYF.

The V gene is TRBV15, the J gene TRBJ2-3, with D possibly being TRBD1 (6 bases). V was pared by 0 bases and J by 5 bases, with 21 bases between. This CDR3 is 18 amino acids long. Looked up from germline, CDR1 is LNHNV and CDR2 is YYDKDF (reference sequence). The CDR3 region is CATSRDRGTETGGDTQYF. The DNA for the CDR3 is TGTGCCACCAGCAGAGATCGCGGCACCGAGACAGGTGGAGATACGCAGTATTTT.

V usage is TRBV6-5 and J usage is TRBJ1-3; D gene unclear. Germline V gene sequence: CDR1 MNHEY, CDR2 SVGAGI. The CDR3 is 15 residues long. Trimming took 6 bases from V and 0 from J, leaving 12 bases between them. The DNA of the CDR3 is TGTGCCAGCAGCCTCTTTAGCGGCTCTGGAAACACCATATATTTT. Its protein is CASSLFSGSGNTIYF.

This clone was counted only a few times. This chain uses TRBV5-5 with TRBJ1-6; D possibly corresponds to TRBD1 (6 bases). CDR1 and CDR2 (germline): SGHKS, YYEKEE (reference sequence). The V gene lost 6 bases and the J gene lost 8 bases, with 9 bases spanning the gap. The CDR3 spans 12 residues. The CDR3 protein is CASNREDSPLHF. CDR3 coding DNA: TGTGCCAGCAACAGGGAGGATTCACCCCTCCACTTT.

The chain recombines TRBV2 with TRBJ2-7; D may be TRBD1 (6 bases). The CDR3 is 14 residues long. CDR1 and CDR2 (germline): SNHLY, FYNNEI. Trimming shortened V by 3 bases and J by 2 bases, and 11 bases separated the two germline ends. In DNA, the CDR3 is TGTGCCAGCAGTGAGGGGGACATAACCTACGAGCAGTACTTC. Protein: CASSEGDITYEQYF.

The rearrangement joins TRBV7-9 to TRBJ2-1; tentatively, D is TRBD2 (5 bases). V was trimmed by 2 bases and J by 1 base, leaving 15 bases between them. CDR3 size: 17 residues. Per the germline V gene, CDR1 is SEHNR and CDR2 is FQNEAQ (reference sequence). CDR3 loop: CASSLTPSGPSYNEQFF. The CDR3 coding sequence is TGTGCCAGCAGCTTAACCCCGAGCGGACCTTCCTACAATGAGCAGTTCTTC.

In this sample, this clone turned up once. The chain has TRBV5-1 and TRBJ1-4, with TRBD1 matching 9 bases. The CDR3 consists of 16 residues. Trimming at V came to 1 base and at J to 7 bases, leaving 8 bases not matched to a gene. CDR1 SGHRS and CDR2 YFSETQ come from the germline V gene. CDR3 region: CASSLSGTGTGEKLFF. The CDR3, as DNA: TGCGCCAGCAGCTTGTCCGGGACAGGGACGGGTGAAAAACTGTTTTTT.

V gene TRBV6-5 combines with J gene TRBJ2-1, with D perhaps TRBD1 (6 bases). CDR1 and CDR2 from the germline V gene are MNHEY and SVGAGI. The length of the CDR3 is 14 residues. V was clipped by 7 bases and J by 6 bases, with 16 bases between them. CDR3 coding DNA: TGTGCCAGCACCTTCAGGGGCCGTGTCAATGAGCAGTTCTTC. Translating gives CASTFRGRVNEQFF.

This chain connects TRBV2 to TRBJ1-2; D ambiguous. The CDR3 is 13 amino acids. Germline V gene data show CDR1 as SNHLY and CDR2 as FYNNEI. V was trimmed by 3 bases and J by 2 bases, leaving 7 bases between them. The CDR3 loop reads CASSESGNYGYTF. In DNA form, the CDR3 reads TGTGCCAGCAGTGAGTCCGGGAACTATGGCTACACCTTC.

The chain is built from TRBV28 and TRBJ2-2, with 15 bases that match TRBD2. CDR3 length: 17 residues. Per germline, CDR1 MDHEN and CDR2 SYDVKM. V lost 6 bases to trimming and J lost 1 base; unmatched junction nucleotides: 3. This chain's CDR3 is CASRPGLAGGNTGELFF. CDR3 nucleotide sequence: TGTGCCAGCAGACCGGGACTAGCGGGAGGGAACACCGGGGAGCTGTTTTTT. The full variable domain, with the rest looked up from reference TRBV28 and TRBJ2-2, is DVKVTQSSRYLVKRTGEKVFLECVQDMDHENMFWYRQDPGLGLRLIYFSYDVKMKEKGDIPEGYSVSREKKERFSLILESASTNQTSMYLCASRPGLAGGNTGELFFGEGSRLTVL.

The chain couples TRBV6-6 to TRBJ1-4, with TRBD1 identical over 8 bases. V lost 6 bases to trimming and J lost 5 bases; unmatched junction nucleotides: 5. The germline gives CDR1 MNHNY, CDR2 SVGAGI (reference sequence). CDR3 length equals 14 residues. In DNA, the CDR3 is TGTGCCAGCAGACGACAGGGGCTGAATGAAAAACTGTTTTTT. As protein: CASRRQGLNEKLFF.

CDR3: CSVGESYGELFF. The DNA for the CDR3 is TGCAGCGTTGGAGAATCATACGGGGAGCTGTTTTTT. The J gene is TRBJ2-2, the V gene TRBV29-1; D is undetermined. Trimming took 4 bases from V and 7 from J, leaving 10 bases between them. The CDR3 covers 12 residues. Germline lookup yields CDR1 SQVTM and CDR2 ANQGSEA.

V usage is TRBV11-2 and J usage is TRBJ2-5; 9 nucleotides align to TRBD1. The DNA end favors TRBJ2-7, so the J call may be wrong. Germline CDR1 reads SGHAT; CDR2 reads FQNNGV. This CDR3 comprises 16 residues. The CDR3 is CASSLEAGTGIYEQYF. Here the CDR3 DNA reads TGTGCCAGCAGCTTAGAAGCCGGGACAGGGATTTACGAGCAGTACTTC.

The rearrangement links TRBV6-1 to TRBJ2-1, with 7 bases aligning to TRBD2. Unmatched junction bases numbered 5, after V lost 6 bases and J lost 6 bases. The germline V gene has CDR1 MNHNS and CDR2 SASEGT. The CDR3 has 13 amino acids. This CDR3 is CASRASGRNEQFF. DNA for the CDR3: TGTGCCAGCAGGGCTAGCGGACGCAATGAGCAGTTCTTC.

The rearrangement uses TRBV5-1 and TRBJ1-2; tentative D call: TRBD1 (6 bases). Germline CDR1 is SGHRS and CDR2 is YFSETQ. With 0 bases removed from V and 3 bases from J, the gap between germline ends came to 12 bases. This CDR3 spans 15 amino acids. The CDR3 here is CASSLVSGADYGYTF. Written as DNA, the CDR3 is TGCGCCAGCAGCTTGGTCTCAGGGGCGGACTATGGCTACACCTTC.

The chain has TRBV6-5 and TRBJ2-1; D possibly matches TRBD1 or TRBD2 (6 bases each). The V end was cut by 4 bases, the J end by 12 bases, with 13 bases between. Per the germline V gene, CDR1 is MNHEY and CDR2 is SVGAGI. The CDR3 has 12 amino acids. CDR3 DNA sequence: TGTGCCAGCAGTTCGGGGGACACAAGGCAGTTCTTC. The encoded protein is CASSSGDTRQFF.

The chain links TRBV20-1 to TRBJ2-7; D may be TRBD1 (5 bases). Trimming removed 6 bases at V and 6 bases at J, with 9 bases between. This CDR3 contains 10 residues. The germline CDR1 and CDR2 sequences are DFQATT and SNEGSKA (reference sequence). The CDR3, as DNA: TGCAGTGCGCGACAGTTCGAGCAGTACTTC. The encoded protein is CSARQFEQYF.

The chain employs TRBV30 and TRBJ1-2, with D tentatively TRBD1 (5 bases). The germline V gene has CDR1 GTSNPN and CDR2 SVGIG (reference sequence). V was trimmed by 7 bases and J by 5 bases, leaving 8 bases between them. CDR3 length: 10 residues. Written as DNA, the CDR3 is TGTGCCTTGGGACTTTATGGCTACACCTTC. As protein: CALGLYGYTF. Full variable domain (outside the CDR3, taken from reference TRBV30 and TRBJ1-2): SQTIHQWPATLVQPVGSPLSLECTVEGTSNPNLYWYRQAAGRGLQLLFYSVGIGQISSEVPQNLSASRPQDRQFILSSKKLLLSDSGFYLCALGLYGYTFGSGTRLTVV.

V and J are TRBV28 and TRBJ1-4; maybe TRBD1 (6 bases). Germline CDR1 MDHEN, CDR2 SYDVKM. Trimming pared 6 bases from V and 7 bases from J, leaving 15 bases between. The CDR3 runs to 14 residues. The CDR3: CASSLKGVGEKLFF. CDR3 DNA sequence: TGTGCCAGCAGCCTCAAGGGGGTTGGTGAAAAACTGTTTTTT.

CDR3 sequence: CASSASGLAGGLSHRNEQFF. The CDR3 nucleotides read TGTGCCAGTAGTGCCTCGGGACTAGCGGGGGGCCTTAGTCACCGCAATGAGCAGTTCTTC. The J gene is TRBJ2-1, the V gene TRBV19; 15 bases are a match to TRBD2. CDR3 length equals 20 residues. J lost 6 bases, V lost 5 bases, and 17 bases had no gene match. Germline V lookup: CDR1 LNHDA, CDR2 SQIVND (reference sequence).

V usage is TRBV30 and J usage is TRBJ2-1, with 7 nucleotides matching TRBD2. Losses at the gene ends were 8 bases for V and 0 bases for J; bases not matched to a gene: 10. CDR1 is GTSNPN and CDR2 is SVGIG in the germline V gene (reference sequence). There are 15 residues in the CDR3. This chain's CDR3 is CAQTVGGSSYNEQFF. CDR3 nucleotides: TGTGCCCAGACGGTGGGAGGGAGCTCCTACAATGAGCAGTTCTTC.

The J gene is TRBJ1-2, the V gene TRBV7-2; TRBD1 aligns across 7 bases. The CDR3 extends over 13 amino acids. The ends lost 4 bases at V and 12 bases at J; junction bases unmatched: 11. Germline CDR1 SGHTA, CDR2 FQGNSA. In DNA form, the CDR3 reads TGTGCCAGCAGCTCCTTTAGGGGACAGCACGACACCTTC. Its protein is CASSSFRGQHDTF.

The chain joins TRBV28 to TRBJ1-4, with D perhaps TRBD1 (6 bases). CDR1 and CDR2 from the germline V gene are MDHEN and SYDVKM. The CDR3 is 14 amino acids. With 2 bases removed from V and 8 bases from J, the gap between germline ends came to 12 bases. In nucleotides, the CDR3 is TGTGCCAGCAGTTTAGGGGGCAAGGAGGAAAAACTGTTTTTT. It yields the protein CASSLGGKEEKLFF. Variable domain in full (rest from reference TRBV28 and TRBJ1-4): DVKVTQSSRYLVKRTGEKVFLECVQDMDHENMFWYRQDPGLGLRLIYFSYDVKMKEKGDIPEGYSVSREKKERFSLILESASTNQTSMYLCASSLGGKEEKLFFGSGTQLSVL.

The gene calls are TRBV29-1 and TRBJ1-3; D gene uncertain. V was trimmed by 0 bases and J by 0 bases, leaving 6 bases between them. Looked up from germline, CDR1 is SQVTM and CDR2 is ANQGSEA. The CDR3 loop spans 14 amino acids. The CDR3 sequence is CSVEEGISGNTIYF. The CDR3 coding sequence is TGCAGCGTTGAAGAAGGGATCTCTGGAAACACCATATATTTT.

The genes are TRBV5-3 and TRBJ2-1; 11 positions match TRBD2. TRBV5-3 is known as an ORF, though its function is uncertain. This CDR3 spans 17 amino acids. V gave up 4 bases and J gave up 3 bases; unmatched junction bases: 9. CDR3 nucleotides: TGTGCCAGAAGCACATCTAGCGGGGGGACACGCTACAATGAGCAGTTCTTC. It is translated as CARSTSSGGTRYNEQFF.